This T cell receptor (beta chain) was captured in a study of cytomegalovirus exposure and HLA in healthy donors. Looked up from germline, CDR1 is MNHNS and CDR2 is SASEGT. CDR3 length equals 19 residues. Losses at the gene ends were 0 bases for V and 0 bases for J; bases not matched to a gene: 13. A multiplex PCR was run with 60 Vbeta primers and 13 Jbeta primers. Sequenced by immunoSEQ multiplex PCR; TCRdb stores in-frame clones only, minus some. The sample holds 150,000 to 200,000 clones, around 84% seen once. Study-level findings and limits: There were some V segments, including TRBV6-2 and TRBV6-3, excluded as indistinguishable.

This clone was seen a single time. The antigen remains undetermined. The origin of this receptor is a boy between 2 and 10 years old in good health and CMV-seronegative. The rearrangement links TRBV6-1 to TRBJ1-1; TRBD1 aligns across 7 bases. Sequencing input: PBMCs. The CDR3, as DNA: TGTGCCAGCAGTGAAGCGCTAAGAGGGGGCACTATCATGAACACTGAAGCTTTCTTT. Its protein is CASSEALRGGTIMNTEAFF.